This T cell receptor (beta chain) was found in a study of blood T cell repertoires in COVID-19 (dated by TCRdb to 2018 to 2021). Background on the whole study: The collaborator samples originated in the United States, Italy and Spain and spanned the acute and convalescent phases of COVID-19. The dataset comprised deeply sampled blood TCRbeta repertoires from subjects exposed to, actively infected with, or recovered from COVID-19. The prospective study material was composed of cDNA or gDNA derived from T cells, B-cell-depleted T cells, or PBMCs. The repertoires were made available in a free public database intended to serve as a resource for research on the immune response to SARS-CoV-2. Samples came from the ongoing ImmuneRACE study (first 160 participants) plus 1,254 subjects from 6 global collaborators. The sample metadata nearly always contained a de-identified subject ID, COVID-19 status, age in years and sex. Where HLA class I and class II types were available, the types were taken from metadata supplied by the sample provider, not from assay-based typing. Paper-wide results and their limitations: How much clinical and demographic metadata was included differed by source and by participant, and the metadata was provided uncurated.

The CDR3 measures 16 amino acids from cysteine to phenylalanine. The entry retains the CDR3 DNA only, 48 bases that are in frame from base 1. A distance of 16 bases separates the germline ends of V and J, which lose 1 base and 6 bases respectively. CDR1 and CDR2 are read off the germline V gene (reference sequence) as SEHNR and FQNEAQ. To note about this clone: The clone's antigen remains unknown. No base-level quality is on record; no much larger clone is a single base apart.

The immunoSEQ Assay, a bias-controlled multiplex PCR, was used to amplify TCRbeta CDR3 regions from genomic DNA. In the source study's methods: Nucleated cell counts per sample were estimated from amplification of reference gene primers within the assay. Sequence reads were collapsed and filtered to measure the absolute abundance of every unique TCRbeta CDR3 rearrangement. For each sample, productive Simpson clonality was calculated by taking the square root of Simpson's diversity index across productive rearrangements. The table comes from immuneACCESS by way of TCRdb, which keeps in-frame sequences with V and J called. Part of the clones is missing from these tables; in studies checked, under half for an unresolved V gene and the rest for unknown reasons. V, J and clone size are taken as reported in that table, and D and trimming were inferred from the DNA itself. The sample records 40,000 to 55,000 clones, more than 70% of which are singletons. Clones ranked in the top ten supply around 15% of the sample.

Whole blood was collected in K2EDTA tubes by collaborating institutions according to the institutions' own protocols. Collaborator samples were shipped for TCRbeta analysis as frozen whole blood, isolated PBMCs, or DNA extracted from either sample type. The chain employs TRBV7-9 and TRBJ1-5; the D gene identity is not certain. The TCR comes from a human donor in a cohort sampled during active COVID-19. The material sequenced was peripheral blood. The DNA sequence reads TGTGCCAGCAGCTTAGGTATTCTCGGAGGCGGTCAGCCCCAGCATTTT. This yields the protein CASSLGILGGGQPQHF.